Ten or more counts support the clone carrying this T cell receptor beta chain. The ends lost 5 bases at V and 5 bases at J; junction bases unmatched: 7. The germline gives CDR1 SGHRS, CDR2 YFSETQ. There are 14 residues in the CDR3. From the RT-PCR reads, TCRdb called clonotypes with MiXCR, one entry per CDR3 protein. There are about 700,000 distinct CDR3 sequences in the sample; 11% to 15% occur only once, and 3.6% lies in the top ten. Sequenced sample: memory CD4+ T cells from blood. This chain connects TRBV5-1 to TRBJ2-7; 10 bases are shared with TRBD1. The TCR originated in a female donor in good health, serving as a healthy control. CDR3 sequence (DNA): TGCGCCAGCAGTTCGGGACAGGGGAGGAACGAGCAGTACTTC. This gives the protein CASSSGQGRNEQYF.